The clone carrying this T cell receptor beta chain was seen a single time. With 4 bases clipped from V and 2 bases from J, the junction kept 2 bases outside the gene matches. The germline gives CDR1 SGHRS, CDR2 YFSETQ. This CDR3 region has 13 residues. This record belongs to a study of control samples from healthy donors and cancer patients. Produced via immunoSEQ multiplex PCR; TCRdb's table is partial and in-frame only. This sample yields over 150,000 clones, of which approximately 94% are seen a single time; 13% to 15% belongs to the top ten. This receptor was identified in a man aged 55-75 years with colorectal cancer. Specimen: PBMCs. V and J are TRBV5-1 and TRBJ2-5, with 7 bases fitting TRBD1. In DNA, the CDR3 is TGCGCCAGCAGCGGGGGACAGCAAGAGACCCAGTACTTC. It codes for CASSGGQQETQYF.